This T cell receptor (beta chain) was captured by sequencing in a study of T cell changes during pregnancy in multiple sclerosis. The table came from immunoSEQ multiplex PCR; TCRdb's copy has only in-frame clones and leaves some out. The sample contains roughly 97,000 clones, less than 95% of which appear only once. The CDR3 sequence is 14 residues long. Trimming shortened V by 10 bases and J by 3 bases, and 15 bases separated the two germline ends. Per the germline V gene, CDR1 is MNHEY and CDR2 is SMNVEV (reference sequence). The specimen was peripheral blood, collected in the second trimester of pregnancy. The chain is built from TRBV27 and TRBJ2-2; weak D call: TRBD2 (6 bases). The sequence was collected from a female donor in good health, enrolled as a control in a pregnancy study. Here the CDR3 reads CATRRDFYTGELFF. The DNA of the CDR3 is TGTGCCACCCGACGGGACTTTTACACCGGGGAGCTGTTTTTT.